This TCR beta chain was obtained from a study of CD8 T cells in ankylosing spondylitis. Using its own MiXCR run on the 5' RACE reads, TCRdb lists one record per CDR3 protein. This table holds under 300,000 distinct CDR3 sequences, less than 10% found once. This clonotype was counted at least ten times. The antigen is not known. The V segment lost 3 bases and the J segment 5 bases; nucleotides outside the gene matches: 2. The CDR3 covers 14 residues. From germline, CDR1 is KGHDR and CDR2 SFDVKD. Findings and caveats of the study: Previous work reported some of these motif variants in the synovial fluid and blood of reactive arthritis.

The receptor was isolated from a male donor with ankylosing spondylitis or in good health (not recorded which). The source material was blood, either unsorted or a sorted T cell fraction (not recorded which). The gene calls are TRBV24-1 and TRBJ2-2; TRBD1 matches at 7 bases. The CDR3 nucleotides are TGTGCCACCAGTGATATACAGGGGACCGGGGAGCTGTTTTTT. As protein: CATSDIQGTGELFF.